The present TCR beta chain was sequenced within a study of regulatory T cells in long-lasting Graves disease. Study results and caveats: Persistent Graves' patients showed less TCR diversity than newly diagnosed ones.

The time point was: newly diagnosed GD, antithyroid drugs for less than 3 months. Generation of the TCR library employed RNA extracted from PBMCs. Diagnosis followed American Thyroid Association guidelines for Graves' disease. Trimming took off 0 bases at V and 3 bases at J, with 11 bases between the two ends. This CDR3 is 14 amino acids long. CDR1 DFQATT and CDR2 SNEGSKA come from the germline V gene (reference sequence). With iRepertoire HTBI primers and Arm-PCR of CDR3 regions, TCR beta libraries were built. TCRdb processed the multiplex PCR reads anew with MiXCR; each CDR3 protein has one entry. The sample lists 200,000 to 250,000 distinct CDR3 sequences; roughly 19% were seen once. This clonotype was observed at least ten times. Its antigen is undetermined. These sequences were also reported in another study, on T cells in Graves' hyperthyroidism and ophthalmopathy. That report adds: Aged 18 to 65, the patients had hyperthyroidism that was newly diagnosed and had lasted under 2 months. Classification by a 13 V-J model distinguished ophthalmopathy from stable hyperthyroidism.

This specimen was peripheral blood mononuclear cells (PBMCs), taken at new diagnosis, from a patient treated with antithyroid drugs. This chain uses TRBV20-1 with TRBJ2-5; D is unresolved. This TCR came from a woman aged 25 to 45 with Graves disease. In DNA, the CDR3 is TGCAGTGCTAGAGATCGAGGCTGGGAAGAGACCCAGTACTTC. Its protein is CSARDRGWEETQYF.